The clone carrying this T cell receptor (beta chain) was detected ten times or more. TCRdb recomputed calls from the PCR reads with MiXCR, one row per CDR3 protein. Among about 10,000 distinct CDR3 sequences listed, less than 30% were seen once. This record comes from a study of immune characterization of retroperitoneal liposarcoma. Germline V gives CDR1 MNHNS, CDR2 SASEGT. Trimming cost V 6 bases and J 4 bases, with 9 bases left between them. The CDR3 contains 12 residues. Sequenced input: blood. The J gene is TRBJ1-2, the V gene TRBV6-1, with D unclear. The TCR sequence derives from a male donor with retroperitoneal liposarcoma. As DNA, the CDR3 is TGTGCCAGCAGGGACTCCATCTATGGCTACACCTTC. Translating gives CASRDSIYGYTF.